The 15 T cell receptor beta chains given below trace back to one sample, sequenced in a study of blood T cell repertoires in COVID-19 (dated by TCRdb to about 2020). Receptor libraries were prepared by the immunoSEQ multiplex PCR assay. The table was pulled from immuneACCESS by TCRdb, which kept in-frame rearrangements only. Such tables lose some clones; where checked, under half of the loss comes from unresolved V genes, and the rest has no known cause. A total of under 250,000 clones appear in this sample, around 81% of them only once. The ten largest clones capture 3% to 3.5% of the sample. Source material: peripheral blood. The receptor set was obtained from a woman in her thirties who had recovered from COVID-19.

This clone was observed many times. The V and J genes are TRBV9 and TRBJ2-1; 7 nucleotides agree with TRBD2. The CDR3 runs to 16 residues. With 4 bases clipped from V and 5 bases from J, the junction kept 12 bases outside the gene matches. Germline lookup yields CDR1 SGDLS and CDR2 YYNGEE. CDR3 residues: CASSSREAKIHNEQFF. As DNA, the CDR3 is TGTGCCAGCAGCTCTCGGGAGGCTAAGATCCACAATGAGCAGTTCTTC.

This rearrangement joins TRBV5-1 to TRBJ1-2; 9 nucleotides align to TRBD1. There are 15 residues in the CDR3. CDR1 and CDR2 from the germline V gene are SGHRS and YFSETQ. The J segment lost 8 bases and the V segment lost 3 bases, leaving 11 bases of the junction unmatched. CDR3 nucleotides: TGCGCCAGCAGCTCTCCGGACAGGGGATCGGGAGGCTACACCTTC. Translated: CASSSPDRGSGGYTF.

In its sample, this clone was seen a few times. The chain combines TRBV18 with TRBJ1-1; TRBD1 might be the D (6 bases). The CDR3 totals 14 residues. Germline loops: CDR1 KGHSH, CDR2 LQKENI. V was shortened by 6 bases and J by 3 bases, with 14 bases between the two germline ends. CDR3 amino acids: CASSPIQGHTEAFF. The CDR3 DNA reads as TGTGCCAGCTCGCCGATACAGGGTCACACTGAAGCTTTCTTT.

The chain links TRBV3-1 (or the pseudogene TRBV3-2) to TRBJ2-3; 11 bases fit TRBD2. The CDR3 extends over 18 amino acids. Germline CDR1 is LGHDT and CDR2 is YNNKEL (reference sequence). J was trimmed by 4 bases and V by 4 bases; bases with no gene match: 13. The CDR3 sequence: CASSPLGSGRASADTQYF. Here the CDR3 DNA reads TGTGCCAGCAGCCCCTTGGGTAGCGGGAGGGCCAGCGCAGATACGCAGTATTTT.

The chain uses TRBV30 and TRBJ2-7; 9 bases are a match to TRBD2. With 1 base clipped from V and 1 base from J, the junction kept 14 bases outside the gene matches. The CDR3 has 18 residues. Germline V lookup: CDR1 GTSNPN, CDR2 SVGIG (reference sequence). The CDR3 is CAWSGLLAGMKSSYEQYF. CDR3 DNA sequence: TGTGCCTGGAGTGGGTTGCTAGCGGGGATGAAAAGTTCCTACGAGCAGTACTTC.

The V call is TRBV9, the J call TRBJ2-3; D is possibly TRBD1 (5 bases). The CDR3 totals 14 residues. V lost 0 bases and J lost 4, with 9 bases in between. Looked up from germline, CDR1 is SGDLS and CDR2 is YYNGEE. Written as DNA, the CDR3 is TGTGCCAGCAGCGTAGGCGCAGGGCCAGATACGCAGTATTTT. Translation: CASSVGAGPDTQYF.

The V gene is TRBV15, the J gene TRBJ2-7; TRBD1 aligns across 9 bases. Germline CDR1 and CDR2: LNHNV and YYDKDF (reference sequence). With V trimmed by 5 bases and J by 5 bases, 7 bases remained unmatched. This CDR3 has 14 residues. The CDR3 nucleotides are TGTGCCACCAGCGGCCGGGACAGGGACGACGAGCAGTACTTC. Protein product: CATSGRDRDDEQYF. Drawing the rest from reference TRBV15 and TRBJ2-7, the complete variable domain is DAMVIQNPRYQVTQFGKPVTLSCSQTLNHNVMYWYQQKSSQAPKLLFHYYDKDFNNEADTPDNFQSRRPNTSFCFLDIRSPGLGDTAMYLCATSGRDRDDEQYFGPGTRLTVT.

The CDR3 bases are TGCGCCAGCAGCCCTACCTCGGGGTCCACTGAAGCTTTCTTT. Translating gives CASSPTSGSTEAFF. The rearrangement links TRBV5-1 to TRBJ1-1; D unclear. The CDR3 runs 14 residues. Germline CDR1 and CDR2: SGHRS and YFSETQ. Trimming removed 4 bases from V and 4 bases from J, with 14 bases in between.

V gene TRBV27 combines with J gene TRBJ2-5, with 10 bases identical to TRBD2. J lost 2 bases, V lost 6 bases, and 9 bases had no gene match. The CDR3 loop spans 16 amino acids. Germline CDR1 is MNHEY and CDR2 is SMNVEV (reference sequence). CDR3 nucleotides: TGTGCCAGCAGCCGCCTCTCAGCGGGAGGGCAAGAGACCCAGTACTTC. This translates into CASSRLSAGGQETQYF.

In nucleotides, the CDR3 is TGCGCCAGCAGTGCTAGCGGGATGGGTTGGAATGAGCAGTTCTTC. Translating gives CASSASGMGWNEQFF. V gene TRBV10-1 combines with J gene TRBJ2-1; the match to TRBD2 covers 9 bases. V trimming: 4 bases; J trimming: 7 bases; junction bases outside the gene matches: 8. This CDR3 has 15 residues. Germline V gives CDR1 WNHNN, CDR2 SYGVQD (reference sequence).

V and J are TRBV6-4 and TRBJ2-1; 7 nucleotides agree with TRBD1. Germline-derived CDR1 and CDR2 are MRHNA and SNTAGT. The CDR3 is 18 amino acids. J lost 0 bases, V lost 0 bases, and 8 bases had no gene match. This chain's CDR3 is CASSDSKKQGTSYNEQFF. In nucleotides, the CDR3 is TGTGCCAGCAGTGACTCGAAAAAACAGGGGACCTCCTACAATGAGCAGTTCTTC.

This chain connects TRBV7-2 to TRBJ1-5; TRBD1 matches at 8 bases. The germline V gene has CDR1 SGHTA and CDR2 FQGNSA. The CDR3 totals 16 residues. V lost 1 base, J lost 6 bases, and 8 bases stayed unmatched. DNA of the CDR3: TGTGCCAGCAGCTTAGACGGACAGGGCAGTAGTCAGCCCCAGCATTTT. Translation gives CASSLDGQGSSQPQHF.

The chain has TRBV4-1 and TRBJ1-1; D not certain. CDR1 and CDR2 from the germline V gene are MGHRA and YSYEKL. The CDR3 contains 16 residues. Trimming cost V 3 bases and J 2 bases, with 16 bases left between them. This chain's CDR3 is CASSQNSVTVNTEAFF. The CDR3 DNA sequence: TGCGCCAGCAGCCAGAATTCGGTCACCGTCAACACTGAAGCTTTCTTT.

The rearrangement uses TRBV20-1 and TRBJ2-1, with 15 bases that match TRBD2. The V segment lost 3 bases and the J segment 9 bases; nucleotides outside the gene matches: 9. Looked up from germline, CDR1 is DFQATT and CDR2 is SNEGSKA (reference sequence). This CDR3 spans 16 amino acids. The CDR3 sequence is CSASTRTSGRESEQFF. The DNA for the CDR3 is TGCAGTGCTAGTACCCGGACTAGCGGGAGGGAGAGTGAGCAGTTCTTC.

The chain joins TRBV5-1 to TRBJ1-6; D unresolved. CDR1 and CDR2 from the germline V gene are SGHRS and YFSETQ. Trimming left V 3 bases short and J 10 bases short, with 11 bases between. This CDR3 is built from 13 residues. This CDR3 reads CASSSEVHSPLHF. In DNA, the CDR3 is TGCGCCAGCAGCTCCGAGGTGCACTCACCCCTCCACTTT.